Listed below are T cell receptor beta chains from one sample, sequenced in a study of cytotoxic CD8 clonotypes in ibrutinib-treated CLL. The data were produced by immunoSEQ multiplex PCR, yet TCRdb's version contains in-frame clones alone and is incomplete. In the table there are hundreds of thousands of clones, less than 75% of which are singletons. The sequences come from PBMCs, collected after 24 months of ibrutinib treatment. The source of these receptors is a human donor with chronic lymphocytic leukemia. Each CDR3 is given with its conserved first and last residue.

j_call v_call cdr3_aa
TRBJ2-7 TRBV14 CASSRQGLSYEQYF
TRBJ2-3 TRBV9 CASSNGAKRQGFSTDTQYF
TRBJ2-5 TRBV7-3 CASSLGQHQETQYF
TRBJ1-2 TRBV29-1 CSVLLGGAFGYTF
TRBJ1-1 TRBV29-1 CSVGSSMNTEAFF
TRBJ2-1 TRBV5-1 CASSFTLVSEQFF
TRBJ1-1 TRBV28 CASSLRSISDTEAFF
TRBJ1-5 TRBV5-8 CASSLAANLGNQPQHF
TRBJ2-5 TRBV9 CASSITGGQETQYF
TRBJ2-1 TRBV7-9 CASSLDLGAKKFF
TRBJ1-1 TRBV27 CASSPSHLWDTEAFF
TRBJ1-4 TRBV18 CASSPSAGSNEKLFF
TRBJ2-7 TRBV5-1 CASSLDGPGGLEQYF
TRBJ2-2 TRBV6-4 CASKIAGGPGTGELFF
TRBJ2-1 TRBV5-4 CASSLGGRDSGWEQFF
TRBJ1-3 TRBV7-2 CASSFGNTIYF
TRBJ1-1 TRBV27 CASRASGGFTEAFF
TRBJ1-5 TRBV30 CAWSVPGQGNQPQHF
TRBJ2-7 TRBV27 CATRREKQYF
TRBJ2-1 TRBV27 CASSPRPADVRGNEQFF
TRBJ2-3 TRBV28 CASSSWRLTVPDTQYF
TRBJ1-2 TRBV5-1 CASSLTKDGYTF
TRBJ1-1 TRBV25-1 CASSGGRRSLNTEAFF
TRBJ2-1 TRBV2 CASTRDRAVNEQFF
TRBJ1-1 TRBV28 CASSQYLQTNTEAFF
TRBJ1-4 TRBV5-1 CASSPAGETNEKLFF
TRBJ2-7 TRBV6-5 CASSYSGLAGDVQYF
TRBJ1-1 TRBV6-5 CASSFATSEAFF
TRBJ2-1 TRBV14 CASSHLGYNEQFF
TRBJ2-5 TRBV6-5 CASSRLAGGETQYF
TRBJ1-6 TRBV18 CASSPSWDPNSPLHF
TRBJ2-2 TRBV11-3 CASSPGLAGDHGELFF
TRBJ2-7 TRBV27 CASSSVNRMSSGSYEQYF
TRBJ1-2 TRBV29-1 CSVEDRDGYTF
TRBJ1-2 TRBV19 CASSTPVGYTF
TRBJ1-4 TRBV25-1 CASSREGTTNEKLFF
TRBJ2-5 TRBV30 CAWSDGKQETQYF
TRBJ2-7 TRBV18 CASSPPGRPGYEQYF
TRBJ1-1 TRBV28 CASSLPSGGNTEAFF
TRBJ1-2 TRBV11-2 CASSLEGLDGYTF
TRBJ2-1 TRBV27 CASISYNEQFF
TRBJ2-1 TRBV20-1 CSASQMNEQFF
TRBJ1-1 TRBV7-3 CASSFNTRTEAFF
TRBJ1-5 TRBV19 CASSGTAKNQPQHF
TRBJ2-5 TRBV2 CASIADFGETQYF
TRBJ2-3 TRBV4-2 CASSQEGGSGSTDTQYF
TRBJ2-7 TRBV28 CASTLTGTGEQYF
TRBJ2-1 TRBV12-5 CASGLYRQGKFF
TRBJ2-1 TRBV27 CASRLGGVESYEQFF
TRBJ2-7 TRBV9 CASSEGRDRLYEQYF
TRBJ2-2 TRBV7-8 CASSLRGTVDTGELFF
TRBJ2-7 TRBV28 CASSLRTRTGDEQYF
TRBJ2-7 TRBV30 CAWSVGGYEQYF
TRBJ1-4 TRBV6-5 CASSYSEYSGKLFF